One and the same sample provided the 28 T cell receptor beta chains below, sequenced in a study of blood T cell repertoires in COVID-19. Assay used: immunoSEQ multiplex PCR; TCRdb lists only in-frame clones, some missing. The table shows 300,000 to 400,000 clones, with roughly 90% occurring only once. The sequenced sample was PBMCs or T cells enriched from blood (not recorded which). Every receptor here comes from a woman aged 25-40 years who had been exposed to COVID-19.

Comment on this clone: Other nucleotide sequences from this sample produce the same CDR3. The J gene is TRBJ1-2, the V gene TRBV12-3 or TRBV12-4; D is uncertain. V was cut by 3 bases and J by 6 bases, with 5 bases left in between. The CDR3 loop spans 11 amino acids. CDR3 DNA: TGTGCCAGCAGTTTCGTAGATGGCTACACCTTC. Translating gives CASSFVDGYTF.

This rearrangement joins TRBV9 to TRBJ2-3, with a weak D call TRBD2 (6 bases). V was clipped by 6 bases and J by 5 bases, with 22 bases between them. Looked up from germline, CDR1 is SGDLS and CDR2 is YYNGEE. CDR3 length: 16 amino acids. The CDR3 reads CASTTPGGYGGDTQYF. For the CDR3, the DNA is TGTGCCAGCACTACACCTGGGGGGTACGGTGGAGATACGCAGTATTTT.

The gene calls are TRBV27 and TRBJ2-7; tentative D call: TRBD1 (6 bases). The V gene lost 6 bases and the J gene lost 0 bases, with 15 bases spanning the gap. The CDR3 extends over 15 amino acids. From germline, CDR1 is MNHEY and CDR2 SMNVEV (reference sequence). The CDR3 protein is CASRQQGTSSYEQYF. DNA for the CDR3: TGTGCCAGCAGACAACAGGGTACTAGCTCCTACGAGCAGTACTTC.

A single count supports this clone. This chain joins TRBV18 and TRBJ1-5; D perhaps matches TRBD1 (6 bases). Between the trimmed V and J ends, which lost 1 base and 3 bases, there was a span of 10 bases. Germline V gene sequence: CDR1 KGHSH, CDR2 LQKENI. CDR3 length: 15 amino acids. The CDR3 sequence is CASSPLAGANQPQHF. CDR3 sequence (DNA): TGTGCCAGCTCACCACTGGCAGGGGCCAATCAGCCCCAGCATTTT. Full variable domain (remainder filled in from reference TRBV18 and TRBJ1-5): NAGVMQNPRHLVRRRGQEARLRCSPMKGHSHVYWYRQLPEEGLKFMVYLQKENIIDESGMPKERFSAEFPKEGPSILRIQQVVRGDSAAYFCASSPLAGANQPQHFGDGTRLSIL.

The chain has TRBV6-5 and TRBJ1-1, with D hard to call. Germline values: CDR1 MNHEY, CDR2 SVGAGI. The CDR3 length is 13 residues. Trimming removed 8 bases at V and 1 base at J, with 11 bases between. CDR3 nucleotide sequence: TGTGCCAGCTTAGCCTCGTGGAACACTGAAGCTTTCTTT. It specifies CASLASWNTEAFF.

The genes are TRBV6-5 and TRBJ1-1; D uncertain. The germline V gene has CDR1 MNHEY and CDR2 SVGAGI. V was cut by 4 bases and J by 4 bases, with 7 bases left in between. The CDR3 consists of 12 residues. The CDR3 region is CASSFSSTEAFF. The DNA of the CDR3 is TGTGCCAGCAGTTTTAGCAGCACTGAAGCTTTCTTT.

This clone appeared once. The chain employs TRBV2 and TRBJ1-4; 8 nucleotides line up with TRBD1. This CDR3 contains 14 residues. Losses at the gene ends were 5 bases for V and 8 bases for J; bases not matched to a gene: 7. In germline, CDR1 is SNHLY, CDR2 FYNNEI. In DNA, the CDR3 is TGTGCCAGCAGTCGACAGGGGCTGAGGGAAAAACTGTTTTTT. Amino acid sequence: CASSRQGLREKLFF. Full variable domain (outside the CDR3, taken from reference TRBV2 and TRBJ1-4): EPEVTQTPSHQVTQMGQEVILRCVPISNHLYFYWYRQILGQKVEFLVSFYNNEISEKSEIFDDQFSVERPDGSNFTLKIRSTKLEDSAMYFCASSRQGLREKLFFGSGTQLSVL.

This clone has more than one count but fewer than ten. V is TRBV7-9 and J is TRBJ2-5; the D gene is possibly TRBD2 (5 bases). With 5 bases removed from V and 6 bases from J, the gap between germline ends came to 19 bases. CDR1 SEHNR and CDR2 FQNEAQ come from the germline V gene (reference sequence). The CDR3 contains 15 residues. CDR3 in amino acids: CASSQTQGLLKTQYF. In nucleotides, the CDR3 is TGTGCCAGCAGCCAAACCCAAGGACTCTTGAAGACCCAGTACTTC.

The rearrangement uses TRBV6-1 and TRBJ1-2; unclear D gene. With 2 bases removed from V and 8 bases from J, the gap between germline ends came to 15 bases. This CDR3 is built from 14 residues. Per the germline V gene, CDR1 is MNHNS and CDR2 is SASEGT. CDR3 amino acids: CASSESRAGRGYTF. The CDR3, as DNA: TGTGCCAGCAGTGAAAGTCGAGCCGGTCGGGGCTACACCTTC.

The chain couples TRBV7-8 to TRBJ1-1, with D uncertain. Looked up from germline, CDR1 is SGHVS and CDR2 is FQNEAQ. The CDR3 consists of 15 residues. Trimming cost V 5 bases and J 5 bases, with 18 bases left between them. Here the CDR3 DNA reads TGTGCCAGCAGCCCGGTGGTGGGCCGAGATACTGAAGCTTTCTTT. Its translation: CASSPVVGRDTEAFF. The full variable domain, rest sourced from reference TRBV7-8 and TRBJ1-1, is GAGVSQSPRYKVAKRGQDVALRCDPISGHVSLFWYQQALGQGPEFLTYFQNEAQLDKSGLPSDRFFAERPEGSVSTLKIQRTQQEDSAVYLCASSPVVGRDTEAFFGQGTRLTVV.

CDR3 loop: CASSQVFPRGGPEAFF. Here the CDR3 DNA reads TGCGCCAGCAGCCAAGTCTTTCCTAGGGGGGGCCCTGAAGCTTTCTTT. The chain couples TRBV4-3 to TRBJ1-1; a weak D match, TRBD1 (6 bases). The CDR3 is 16 residues long. The V end was cut by 1 base, the J end by 6 bases, with 18 bases between. Per the germline V gene, CDR1 is LGHNA and CDR2 is YSLEER.

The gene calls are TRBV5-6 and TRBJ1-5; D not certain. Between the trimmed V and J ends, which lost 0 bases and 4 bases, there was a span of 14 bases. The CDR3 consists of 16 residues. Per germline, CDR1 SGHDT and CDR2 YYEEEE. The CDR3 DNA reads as TGTGCCAGCAGCTTGGCGGCCGAGGGCCTGAATCAGCCCCAGCATTTT. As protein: CASSLAAEGLNQPQHF.

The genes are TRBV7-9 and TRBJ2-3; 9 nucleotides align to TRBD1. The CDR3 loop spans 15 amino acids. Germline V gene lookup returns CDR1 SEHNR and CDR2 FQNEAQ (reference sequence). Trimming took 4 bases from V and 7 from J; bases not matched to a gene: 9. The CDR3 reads CASSSGTGIRNTQYF. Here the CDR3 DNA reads TGTGCCAGCAGCTCCGGGACAGGGATTCGAAATACGCAGTATTTT.

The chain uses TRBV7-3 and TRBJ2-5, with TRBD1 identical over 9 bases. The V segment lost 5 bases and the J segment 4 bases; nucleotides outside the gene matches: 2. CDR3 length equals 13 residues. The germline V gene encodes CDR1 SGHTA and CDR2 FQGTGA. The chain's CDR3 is CASSVGQGETQYF. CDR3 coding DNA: TGTGCCAGCAGCGTGGGACAGGGAGAGACCCAGTACTTC.

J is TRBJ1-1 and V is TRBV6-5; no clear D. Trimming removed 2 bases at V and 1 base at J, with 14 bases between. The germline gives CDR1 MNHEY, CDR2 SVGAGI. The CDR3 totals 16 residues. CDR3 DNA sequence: TGTGCCAGCAGTTACCCCGGGTCGAGATCGAACACTGAAGCTTTCTTT. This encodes CASSYPGSRSNTEAFF.

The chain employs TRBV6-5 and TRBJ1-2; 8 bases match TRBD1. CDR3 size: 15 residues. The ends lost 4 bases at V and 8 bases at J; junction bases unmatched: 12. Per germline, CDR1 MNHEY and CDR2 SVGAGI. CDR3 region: CASSFRTGTGAGYTF. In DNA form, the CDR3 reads TGTGCCAGCAGTTTCCGGACAGGGACGGGTGCCGGCTACACCTTC.

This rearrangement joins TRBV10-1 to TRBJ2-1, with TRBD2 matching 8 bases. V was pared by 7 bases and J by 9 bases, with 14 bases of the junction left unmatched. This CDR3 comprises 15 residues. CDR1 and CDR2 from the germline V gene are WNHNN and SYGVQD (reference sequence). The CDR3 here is CASIFEGTRFCEQFF. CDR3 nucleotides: TGCGCCAGCATTTTCGAGGGGACTAGGTTCTGTGAGCAGTTCTTC.

The CDR3 DNA sequence: TGTGCCAGCAGCCAAGACACTAATAGCAATCAGCCCCAGCATTTT. Protein sequence: CASSQDTNSNQPQHF. J is TRBJ1-5 and V is TRBV4-2; D is uncertain. In germline, CDR1 is LGHNA, CDR2 YNFKEQ. The length of the CDR3 is 15 residues. The ends were cut back, 0 bases at V and 0 bases at J, with 6 bases in the middle.

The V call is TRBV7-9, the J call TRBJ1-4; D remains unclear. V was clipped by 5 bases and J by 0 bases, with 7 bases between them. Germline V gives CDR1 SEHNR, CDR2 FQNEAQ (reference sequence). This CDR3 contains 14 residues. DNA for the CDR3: TGTGCCAGCAGCCTCAGGTCAACTAATGAAAAACTGTTTTTT. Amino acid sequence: CASSLRSTNEKLFF.

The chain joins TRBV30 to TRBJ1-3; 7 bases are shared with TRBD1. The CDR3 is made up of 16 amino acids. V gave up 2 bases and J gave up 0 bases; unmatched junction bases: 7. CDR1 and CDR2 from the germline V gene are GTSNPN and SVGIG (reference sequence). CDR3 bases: TGTGCCTGGAGTTTGGGACAGCCTTCCTCTGGAAACACCATATATTTT. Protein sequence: CAWSLGQPSSGNTIYF. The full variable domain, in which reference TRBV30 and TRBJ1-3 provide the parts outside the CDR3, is SQTIHQWPATLVQPVGSPLSLECTVEGTSNPNLYWYRQAAGRGLQLLFYSVGIGQISSEVPQNLSASRPQDRQFILSSKKLLLSDSGFYLCAWSLGQPSSGNTIYFGEGSWLTVV.

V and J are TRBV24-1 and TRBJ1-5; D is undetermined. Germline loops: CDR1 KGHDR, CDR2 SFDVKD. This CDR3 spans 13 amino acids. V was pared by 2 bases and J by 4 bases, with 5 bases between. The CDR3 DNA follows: TGTGCCACCAGTGATTCTGAGAATCAGCCCCAGCATTTT. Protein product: CATSDSENQPQHF.

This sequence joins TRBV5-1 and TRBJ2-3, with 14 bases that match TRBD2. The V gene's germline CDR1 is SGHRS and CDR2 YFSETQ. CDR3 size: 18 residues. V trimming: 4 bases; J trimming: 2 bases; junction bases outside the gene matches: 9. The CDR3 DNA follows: TGCGCCAGCAGCCTTCGGACTAGCGGGGGGATATCCACAGATACGCAGTATTTT. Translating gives CASSLRTSGGISTDTQYF.

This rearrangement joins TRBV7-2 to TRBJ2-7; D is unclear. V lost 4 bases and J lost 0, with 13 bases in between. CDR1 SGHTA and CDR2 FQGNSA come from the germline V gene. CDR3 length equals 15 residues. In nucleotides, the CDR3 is TGTGCCAGCAGCTCCCGCGGTGCCGGCTCCTACGAGCAGTACTTC. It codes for CASSSRGAGSYEQYF.

The CDR3 region is CASATLAGGVNEQFF. The DNA of the CDR3 is TGCGCCAGTGCGACTTTAGCGGGGGGAGTTAATGAGCAGTTCTTC. The chain employs TRBV4-1 and TRBJ2-1, with 10 bases that match TRBD2. Looked up from germline, CDR1 is MGHRA and CDR2 is YSYEKL. V shed 9 bases, J shed 7 bases, and the junction held 12 bases outside the gene matches. This CDR3 spans 15 amino acids.

The CDR3 reads CSATPYYEQYF. CDR3 in DNA: TGCAGTGCTACTCCCTACTACGAGCAGTACTTC. This rearrangement joins TRBV20-1 to TRBJ2-7; D is uncertain. Germline V gene sequence: CDR1 DFQATT, CDR2 SNEGSKA (reference sequence). Trimming pared 4 bases from V and 3 bases from J, leaving 7 bases between. CDR3 length: 11 residues.

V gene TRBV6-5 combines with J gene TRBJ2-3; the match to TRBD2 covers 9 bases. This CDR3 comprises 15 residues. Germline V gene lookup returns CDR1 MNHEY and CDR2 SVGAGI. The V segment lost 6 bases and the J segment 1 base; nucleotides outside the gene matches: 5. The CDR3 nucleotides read TGTGCCAGCAGGTCTCCTAGCGGGGGCACAGATACGCAGTATTTT. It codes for CASRSPSGGTDTQYF.

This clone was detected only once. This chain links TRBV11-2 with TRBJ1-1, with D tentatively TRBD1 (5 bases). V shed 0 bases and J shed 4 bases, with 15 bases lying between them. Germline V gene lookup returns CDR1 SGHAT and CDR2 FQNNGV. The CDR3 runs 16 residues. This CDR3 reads CASSLDRNWGGTEAFF. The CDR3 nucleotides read TGTGCCAGCAGCTTAGATCGGAATTGGGGGGGCACTGAAGCTTTCTTT.

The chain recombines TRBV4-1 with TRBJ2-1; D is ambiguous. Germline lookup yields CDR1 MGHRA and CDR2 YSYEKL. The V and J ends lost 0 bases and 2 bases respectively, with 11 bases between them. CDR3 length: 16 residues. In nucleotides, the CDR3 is TGCGCCAGCAGCCAAGAACGAGCGCTTACCTACAATGAGCAGTTCTTC. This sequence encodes CASSQERALTYNEQFF.